Below, 27 T cell receptor beta chains from the same sample are listed, as sequenced in a study of identical twins. TCRdb analysed the 5' RACE reads with MiXCR anew, one entry per CDR3 protein. The profile shows 450,000 to 600,000 distinct CDR3 sequences, approximately 20% of them singletons. In addition, the sample was reused for a study of yellow fever vaccine responses in identical twins.

Sequencing was done on a sample of CD4+ T cells sorted from blood. These receptors came from a woman younger than 35 in good health.

The J gene is TRBJ2-7, the V gene TRBV11-2; D gene ambiguous. In germline, CDR1 is SGHAT, CDR2 FQNNGV. Between the trimmed V and J ends, which lost 2 bases and 5 bases, there was a span of 10 bases. The CDR3 extends over 13 amino acids. CDR3 amino acids: CASSLSQPDEQYF. CDR3 bases: TGTGCCAGCAGCTTATCTCAACCCGACGAGCAGTACTTC. The full variable domain, completed using reference TRBV11-2 and TRBJ2-7, is EAGVAQSPRYKIIEKRQSVAFWCNPISGHATLYWYQQILGQGPKLLIQFQNNGVVDDSQLPKDRFSAERLKGVDSTLKIQPAKLEDSAVYLCASSLSQPDEQYFGPGTRLTVT.

The CDR3, as DNA: TGCGCCAGCAGCGGCCGGGACAGGGTCCACGAGCAGTACTTC. Protein: CASSGRDRVHEQYF. The chain couples TRBV5-1 to TRBJ2-7; 9 bases are shared with TRBD1. The germline V gene has CDR1 SGHRS and CDR2 YFSETQ. The V gene end was trimmed by 4 bases and the J gene end by 5 bases; junction bases not matched to a gene: 7. The CDR3 runs to 14 residues.

This clonotype was counted between two and nine times. The gene calls are TRBV6-2 or TRBV6-3 and TRBJ2-2, with 15 nucleotides matching TRBD2. The CDR3 runs to 20 residues. The V gene's germline CDR1 is MNHEY and CDR2 SVGEGT. Trimming cost V 5 bases and J 4 bases; bases outside gene matches: 14. DNA of the CDR3: TGTGCCAGCAGTCCAAAAGGGGGGGGACTAGCGGGAGGTCTCACCGGGGAGCTGTTTTTT. This translates into CASSPKGGGLAGGLTGELFF.

The rearrangement uses TRBV7-3 and TRBJ2-1, with 9 nucleotides matching TRBD2. V lost 5 bases to trimming and J lost 6 bases; unmatched junction nucleotides: 11. The CDR3 length is 16 residues. The germline V gene encodes CDR1 SGHTA and CDR2 FQGTGA. The CDR3 sequence is CASSPLASGAFNEQFF. The CDR3 nucleotides are TGTGCCAGCAGCCCTCTGGCTAGCGGGGCATTCAATGAGCAGTTCTTC. The variable domain in full, with the rest retrieved from reference TRBV7-3 and TRBJ2-1, is GAGVSQTPSNKVTEKGKYVELRCDPISGHTALYWYRQSLGQGPEFLIYFQGTGAADDSGLPNDRFFAVRPEGSVSTLKIQRTERGDSAVYLCASSPLASGAFNEQFFGPGTRLTVL.

This chain uses TRBV9 with TRBJ2-1; 11 bases fit TRBD2. The CDR3 is 16 residues long. Germline V CDR1 and CDR2: SGDLS, YYNGEE. Germline trimming cut 2 bases from V and 4 bases from J; bases unmatched to any gene: 5. CDR3 sequence (DNA): TGTGCCAGCAGCGTCACCGGGACTAGCGGTTACAATGAGCAGTTCTTC. This sequence encodes CASSVTGTSGYNEQFF.

The CDR3 nucleotides are TGTGCCAGCAGCCAGGCGGGATTCGGTAATGAAAAACTGTTTTTT. Its translation is CASSQAGFGNEKLFF. The chain recombines TRBV7-9 with TRBJ1-4; D not resolved. V gave up 5 bases and J gave up 4 bases, with 14 bases separating them. Germline-derived CDR1 and CDR2 are SEHNR and FQNEAQ (reference sequence). This CDR3 contains 15 residues.

The chain couples TRBV15 to TRBJ2-6; weak D call: TRBD1 (5 bases). This CDR3 spans 16 amino acids. Germline V gives CDR1 LNHNV, CDR2 YYDKDF (reference sequence). V lost 5 bases, J lost 1 base, and 12 bases lay in between. The DNA of the CDR3 is TGTGCCACCAGCCTCCTCAGGGATTCTGGGGCCAACGTCCTGACTTTC. This encodes CATSLLRDSGANVLTF.

The J gene is TRBJ2-7, the V gene TRBV6-6, with 10 nucleotides matching TRBD1. With V trimmed by 2 bases and J by 9 bases, 4 bases remained unmatched. Germline V gene lookup returns CDR1 MNHNY and CDR2 SVGAGI (reference sequence). The CDR3 is made up of 13 amino acids. The DNA for the CDR3 is TGTGCCAGCAGTTACGAGGGACAGGGGAGGCAGTACGTC. Translation gives CASSYEGQGRQYV.

The genes are TRBV19 and TRBJ2-1; 9 nucleotides agree with TRBD2. Germline V CDR1 and CDR2: LNHDA, SQIVND (reference sequence). The CDR3 sequence is 16 residues long. Losses at the gene ends were 3 bases for V and 6 bases for J; bases not matched to a gene: 9. The CDR3 DNA is TGTGCCAGTAGTATGGGGTTAAGAGCGGGAGGCAATGAGCAGTTCTTC. It translates to CASSMGLRAGGNEQFF.

This clonotype was counted a few times. The V call is TRBV18, the J call TRBJ1-2; weak D call: TRBD1 (6 bases). The V end lost 2 bases, the J end lost 4 bases, and 11 bases lay between the germline ends. Per germline, CDR1 KGHSH and CDR2 LQKENI. This CDR3 has 14 amino acids. Here the CDR3 DNA reads TGTGCCAGCTCACCAACACAGGGAGTCTATGGCTACACCTTC. Residues: CASSPTQGVYGYTF. Combining the CDR3 with reference TRBV18 and TRBJ1-2 gives the whole variable domain NAGVMQNPRHLVRRRGQEARLRCSPMKGHSHVYWYRQLPEEGLKFMVYLQKENIIDESGMPKERFSAEFPKEGPSILRIQQVVRGDSAAYFCASSPTQGVYGYTFGSGTRLTVV.

V gene TRBV10-3 combines with J gene TRBJ2-3, with D perhaps TRBD1 or TRBD2 (6 bases each). The CDR3 is made up of 15 amino acids. CDR1 is ENHRY and CDR2 is SYGVKD in the germline V gene. V lost 4 bases and J lost 2, with 13 bases in between. In DNA, the CDR3 is TGTGCCATCAGTGGAACGGGGGCCTTCACAGATACGCAGTATTTT. As protein: CAISGTGAFTDTQYF.

The J gene is TRBJ2-1, the V gene TRBV5-6; maybe TRBD2 (5 bases). V was clipped by 4 bases and J by 7 bases, with 21 bases between them. This CDR3 is 16 amino acids long. Germline CDR1 SGHDT, CDR2 YYEEEE. The CDR3 loop is CASSRAVTGLMNEQFF. The CDR3 region has the DNA TGTGCCAGCAGCCGAGCAGTCACGGGGTTGATGAATGAGCAGTTCTTC.

This clonotype was counted many times. This sequence joins TRBV12-3 or TRBV12-4 and TRBJ2-5; D may match TRBD1 or TRBD2 (5 bases each). The CDR3 covers 12 residues. The V end lost 6 bases, the J end lost 5 bases, and 10 bases lay between the germline ends. CDR3 sequence reads: CASSPGSETQYF. Written as DNA, the CDR3 is TGTGCCAGCAGCCCAGGGAGCGAGACCCAGTACTTC.

The sample holds a few counts of this clonotype. The chain links TRBV4-1 to TRBJ2-7; 7 nucleotides agree with TRBD1. Germline V gene data show CDR1 as MGHRA and CDR2 as YSYEKL. The CDR3 is 16 amino acids. With V trimmed by 0 bases and J by 4 bases, 9 bases remained unmatched. CDR3 coding DNA: TGCGCCAGCAGCCAAGATGCCCGGGACAGCCGTTACGAGCAGTACTTC. Its translation is CASSQDARDSRYEQYF.

The chain has TRBV15 and TRBJ2-5; TRBD2 agrees at 9 bases. CDR1 is LNHNV, CDR2 YYDKDF, per germline (reference sequence). V lost 0 bases, J lost 5 bases, and 7 bases stayed unmatched. This CDR3 region has 16 residues. The CDR3: CATSRDVRGGLETQYF. The CDR3 nucleotides read TGTGCCACCAGCAGAGATGTGCGGGGGGGCCTTGAGACCCAGTACTTC.

V is TRBV12-3 or TRBV12-4 and J is TRBJ2-7; D is uncertain. Trimming stripped 3 bases from V and 5 bases from J, with 8 bases between. The CDR3 runs to 12 residues. CDR3: CASSLGLDEQYF. In nucleotides, the CDR3 is TGTGCCAGCAGTTTGGGGTTAGACGAGCAGTACTTC.

This clonotype was detected a few times. J is TRBJ1-3 and V is TRBV3-1; the D is unclear. CDR1 is LGHDT, CDR2 YNNKEL, per germline (reference sequence). V lost 0 bases, J lost 4 bases, and 4 bases lay in between. The CDR3 contains 13 residues. In DNA, the CDR3 is TGTGCCAGCAGCCAAGAACAAGGAAACACCATATATTTT. Its translation is CASSQEQGNTIYF.

The rearrangement joins TRBV27 to TRBJ2-7; maybe TRBD2 (5 bases). Germline V CDR1 and CDR2: MNHEY, SMNVEV (reference sequence). The CDR3 is made up of 14 amino acids. Trimming took 7 bases from V and 3 from J, leaving 16 bases between them. The CDR3: CASISVTGNYEQYF. DNA of the CDR3: TGTGCCAGCATCTCCGTGACGGGGAACTACGAGCAGTACTTC.

The chain links TRBV20-1 to TRBJ1-4; D remains ambiguous. V was shortened by 5 bases and J by 0 bases, with 10 bases between the two germline ends. CDR3 length equals 14 residues. Germline V lookup: CDR1 DFQATT, CDR2 SNEGSKA (reference sequence). Written as DNA, the CDR3 is TGCAGTGCTTCCGGACTTGCAACTAATGAAAAACTGTTTTTT. Residues: CSASGLATNEKLFF.

The genes are TRBV12-3 or TRBV12-4 and TRBJ2-5, with 7 bases aligning to TRBD1. There are 14 residues in the CDR3. The trim removed 3 bases at V and 4 bases at J, leaving 5 bases unmatched. The CDR3 protein is CASSFADRVETQYF. The DNA of the CDR3 is TGTGCCAGCAGTTTTGCCGACAGGGTAGAGACCCAGTACTTC.

The J gene is TRBJ2-2, the V gene TRBV20-1, with a possible D match to TRBD1 (5 bases). This CDR3 is 14 amino acids long. Germline CDR1 and CDR2: DFQATT and SNEGSKA (reference sequence). The ends were cut back, 3 bases at V and 5 bases at J, with 13 bases in the middle. The CDR3 DNA sequence: TGCAGTGCTAGGGGCCCATCAGGGACCGGGGAGCTGTTTTTT. This gives the protein CSARGPSGTGELFF.

This chain connects TRBV7-9 to TRBJ2-5; 7 nucleotides match TRBD2. The germline V gene has CDR1 SEHNR and CDR2 FQNEAQ (reference sequence). The CDR3 length is 12 residues. V trimming: 2 bases; J trimming: 10 bases; junction bases outside the gene matches: 4. CDR3 bases: TGTGCCAGCAGCTTATCGACTAGCCTCCAGTACTTC. Protein product: CASSLSTSLQYF.

The table lists this clonotype with many counts. The chain couples TRBV29-1 to TRBJ1-1; the D is unclear. This CDR3 contains 12 residues. Germline V gene sequence: CDR1 SQVTM, CDR2 ANQGSEA. Trimming took 3 bases from V and 1 from J, leaving 6 bases between them. The DNA for the CDR3 is TGCAGCGTTGATCGGGGGAACACTGAAGCTTTCTTT. Translating gives CSVDRGNTEAFF.

The chain couples TRBV3-1 to TRBJ2-2, with unresolved D. Germline loops: CDR1 LGHDT, CDR2 YNNKEL (reference sequence). Trimming took 3 bases from V and 1 from J, leaving 12 bases between them. The CDR3 has 16 amino acids. CDR3 sequence: CASSHAMGKNTGELFF. CDR3 sequence (DNA): TGTGCCAGCAGCCACGCGATGGGAAAGAACACCGGGGAGCTGTTTTTT.

The rearrangement uses TRBV7-9 and TRBJ2-5; TRBD2 is a possible D gene (6 bases). The V end was cut by 1 base, the J end by 7 bases, with 16 bases between. From germline, CDR1 is SEHNR and CDR2 FQNEAQ (reference sequence). The CDR3 loop spans 15 amino acids. The CDR3 region is CASSLVPSFGGTQYF. In DNA, the CDR3 is TGTGCCAGCAGCTTAGTCCCGTCCTTCGGGGGGACCCAGTACTTC. Full variable domain (remainder filled in from reference TRBV7-9 and TRBJ2-5): DTGVSQNPRHKITKRGQNVTFRCDPISEHNRLYWYRQTLGQGPEFLTYFQNEAQLEKSRLLSDRFSAERPKGSFSTLEIQRTEQGDSAMYLCASSLVPSFGGTQYFGPGTRLLVL.

This clonotype was counted between two and nine times. The V and J genes are TRBV15 and TRBJ2-7, with a weak D call TRBD2 (5 bases). The CDR3 contains 16 residues. V gave up 5 bases and J gave up 1 base, with 18 bases separating them. Germline CDR1 LNHNV, CDR2 YYDKDF (reference sequence). The CDR3 DNA reads as TGTGCCACCAGCCCCCCTCGGAATAGCGTATCCTACGAGCAGTACTTC. Translating it yields CATSPPRNSVSYEQYF.

This clonotype occurred a few times. The rearrangement joins TRBV20-1 to TRBJ2-7; 10 bases align to TRBD2. J gave up 4 bases and V 1 base, and 4 bases lay outside the gene matches. The CDR3 totals 14 residues. Germline values: CDR1 DFQATT, CDR2 SNEGSKA (reference sequence). The CDR3 region is CSARARTSGYEQYF. The CDR3 DNA reads as TGCAGTGCTAGAGCCCGGACTAGCGGTTACGAGCAGTACTTC.